This T cell receptor (beta chain) came from a study of regulatory T cells in long-lasting Graves disease. This clonotype was counted many times. Its specificity is not known. Germline V gives CDR1 MNHEY, CDR2 SVGAGI. This CDR3 spans 13 amino acids. V was clipped by 4 bases and J by 7 bases, with 10 bases between them. Regarding time point: newly diagnosed GD, antithyroid drugs for less than 3 months. Following extraction of RNA from PBMCs, that RNA was used to make the TCR library. For TCR beta, libraries came from iRepertoire HTBI primers and Arm-PCR of CDR3 regions. MiXCR, run by TCRdb on the multiplex PCR reads, gives a single entry per CDR3 protein. This sample yields 400,000 to 550,000 distinct CDR3 sequences, of which about a sixth are seen a single time; around 23% belongs to the top ten. Study-wide points: Study of thyroid tissue was not done, with only peripheral blood studied.

This same sample was also part of a study on T cells in Graves' hyperthyroidism and ophthalmopathy. That study adds: Absence of ophthalmopathy progression within 18 months defined stable Graves' hyperthyroidism.

The rearrangement uses TRBV6-5 and TRBJ2-2; no clear D gene. Specimen: peripheral blood mononuclear cells (PBMCs), collected at new diagnosis, from a patient treated with antithyroid drugs. The TCR originated in a woman aged 18-35 years with Graves disease. CDR3 sequence: CASSSWMDGELFF. The CDR3 coding sequence is TGTGCCAGCAGTTCGTGGATGGACGGGGAGCTGTTTTTT.